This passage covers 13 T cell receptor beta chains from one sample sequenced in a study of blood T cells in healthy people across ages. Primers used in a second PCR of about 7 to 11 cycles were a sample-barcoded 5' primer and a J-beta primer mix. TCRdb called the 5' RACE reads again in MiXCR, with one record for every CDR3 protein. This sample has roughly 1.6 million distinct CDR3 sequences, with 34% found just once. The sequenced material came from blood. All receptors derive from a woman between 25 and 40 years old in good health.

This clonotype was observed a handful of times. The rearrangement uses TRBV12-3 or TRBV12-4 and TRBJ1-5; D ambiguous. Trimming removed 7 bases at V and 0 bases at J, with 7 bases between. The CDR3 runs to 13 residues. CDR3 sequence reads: CASTYNSNQPQHF. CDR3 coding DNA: TGTGCCAGCACGTATAATAGCAATCAGCCCCAGCATTTT.

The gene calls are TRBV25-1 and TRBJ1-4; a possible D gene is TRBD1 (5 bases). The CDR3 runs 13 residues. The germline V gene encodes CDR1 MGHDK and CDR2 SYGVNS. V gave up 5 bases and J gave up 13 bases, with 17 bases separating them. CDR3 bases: TGTGCCAGCAGTAGATGGGGTCAGGGCGGACTGTTTTTT. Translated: CASSRWGQGGLFF.

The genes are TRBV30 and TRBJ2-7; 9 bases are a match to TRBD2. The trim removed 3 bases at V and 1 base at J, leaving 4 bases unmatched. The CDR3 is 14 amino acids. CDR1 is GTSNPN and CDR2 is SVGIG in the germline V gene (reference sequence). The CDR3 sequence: CAWRRLAGSYEQYF. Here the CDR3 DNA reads TGTGCCTGGAGGAGGCTAGCGGGATCCTACGAGCAGTACTTC.

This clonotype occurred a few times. The CDR3, as DNA: TGCAGCGTTGACCGGCAGGGAATCACTGAAGCTTTCTTT. Its translation: CSVDRQGITEAFF. The gene calls are TRBV29-1 and TRBJ1-1; tentative D call: TRBD1 (5 bases). The germline V and J ends were trimmed by 3 bases and 4 bases, with 12 bases remaining between them. Germline V gene data show CDR1 as SQVTM and CDR2 as ANQGSEA. The CDR3 loop spans 13 amino acids.

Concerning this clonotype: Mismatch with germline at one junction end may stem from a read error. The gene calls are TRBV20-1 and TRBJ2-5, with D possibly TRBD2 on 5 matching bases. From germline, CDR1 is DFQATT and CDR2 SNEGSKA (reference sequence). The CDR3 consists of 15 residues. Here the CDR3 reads CSTSSSRFLAETQYF. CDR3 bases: TGCAGTACTAGTTCCTCGAGGTTTTTAGCAGAGACCCAGTACTTC.

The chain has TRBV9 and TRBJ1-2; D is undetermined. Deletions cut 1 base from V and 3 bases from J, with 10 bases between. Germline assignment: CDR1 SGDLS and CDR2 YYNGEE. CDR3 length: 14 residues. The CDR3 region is CASSVKPGDYGYTF. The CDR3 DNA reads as TGTGCCAGCAGCGTAAAGCCGGGAGACTATGGCTACACCTTC.

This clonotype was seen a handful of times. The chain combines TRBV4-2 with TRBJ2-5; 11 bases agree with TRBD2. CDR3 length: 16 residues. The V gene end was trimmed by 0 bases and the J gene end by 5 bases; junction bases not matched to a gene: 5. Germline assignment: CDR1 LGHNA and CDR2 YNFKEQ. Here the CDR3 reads CASSQDILAGDETQYF. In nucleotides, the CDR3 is TGTGCCAGCAGCCAAGATATACTAGCGGGAGACGAGACCCAGTACTTC.

The CDR3 reads CASSIGDEAFF. The CDR3 nucleotides read TGTGCCAGTAGTATAGGGGATGAAGCTTTCTTT. The gene calls are TRBV19 and TRBJ1-1; D not certain. Trimming stripped 1 base from V and 7 bases from J, with 4 bases between. Germline CDR1 is LNHDA and CDR2 is SQIVND (reference sequence). CDR3 length: 11 residues.

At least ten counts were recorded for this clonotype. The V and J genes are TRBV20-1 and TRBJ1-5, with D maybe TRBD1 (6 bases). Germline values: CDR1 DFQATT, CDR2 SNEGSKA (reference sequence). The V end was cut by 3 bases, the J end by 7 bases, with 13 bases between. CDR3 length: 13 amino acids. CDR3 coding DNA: TGCAGTGCTAGTAGCTGGGGGCGGCAGCCCCAGCATTTT. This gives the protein CSASSWGRQPQHF.

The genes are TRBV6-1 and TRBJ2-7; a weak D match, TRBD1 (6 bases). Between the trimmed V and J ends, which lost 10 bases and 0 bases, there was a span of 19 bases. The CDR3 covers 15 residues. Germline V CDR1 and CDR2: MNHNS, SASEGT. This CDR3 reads CANIPIRTASYEQYF. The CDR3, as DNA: TGTGCCAACATCCCCATTAGGACAGCCTCCTACGAGCAGTACTTC.

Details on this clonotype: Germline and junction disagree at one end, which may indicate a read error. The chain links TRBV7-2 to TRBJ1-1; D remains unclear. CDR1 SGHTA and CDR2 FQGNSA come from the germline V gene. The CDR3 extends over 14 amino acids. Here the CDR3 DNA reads TGTGCCAGCATCTTAATGAGGCAGAACACTGAAGCTTTCTTT. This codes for CASILMRQNTEAFF.

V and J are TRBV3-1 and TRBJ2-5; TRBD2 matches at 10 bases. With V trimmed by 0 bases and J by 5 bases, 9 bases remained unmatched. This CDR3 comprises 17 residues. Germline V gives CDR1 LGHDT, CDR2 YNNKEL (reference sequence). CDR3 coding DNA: TGTGCCAGCAGCCAAGACGGAAGCGGGAGGGCCGGGGAGACCCAGTACTTC. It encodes CASSQDGSGRAGETQYF.

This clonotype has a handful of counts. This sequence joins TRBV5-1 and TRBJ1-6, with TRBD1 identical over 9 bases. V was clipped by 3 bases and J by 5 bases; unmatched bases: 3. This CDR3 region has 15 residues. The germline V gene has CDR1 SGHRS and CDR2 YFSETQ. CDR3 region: CASSSRTGDNSPLHF. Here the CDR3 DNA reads TGCGCCAGCAGCTCCCGGACAGGGGATAATTCACCCCTCCACTTT.